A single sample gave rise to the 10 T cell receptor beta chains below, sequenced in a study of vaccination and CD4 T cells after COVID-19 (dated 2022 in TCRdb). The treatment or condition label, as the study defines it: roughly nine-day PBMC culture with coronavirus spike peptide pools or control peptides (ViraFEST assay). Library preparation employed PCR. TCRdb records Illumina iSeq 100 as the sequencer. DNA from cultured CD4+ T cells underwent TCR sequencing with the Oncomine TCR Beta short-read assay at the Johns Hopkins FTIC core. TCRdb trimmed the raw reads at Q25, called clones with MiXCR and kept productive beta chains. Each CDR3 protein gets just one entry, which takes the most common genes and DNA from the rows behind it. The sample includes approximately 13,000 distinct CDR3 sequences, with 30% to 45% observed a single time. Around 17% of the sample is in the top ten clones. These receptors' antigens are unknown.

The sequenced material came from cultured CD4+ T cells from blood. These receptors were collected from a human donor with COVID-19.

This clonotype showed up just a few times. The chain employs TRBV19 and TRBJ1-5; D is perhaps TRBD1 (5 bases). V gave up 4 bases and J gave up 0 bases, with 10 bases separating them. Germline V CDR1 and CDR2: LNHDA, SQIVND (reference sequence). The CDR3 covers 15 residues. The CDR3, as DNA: TGTGCCAGTAGTACGGGGGGATATAGCAATCAGCCCCAGCATTTT. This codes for CASSTGGYSNQPQHF.

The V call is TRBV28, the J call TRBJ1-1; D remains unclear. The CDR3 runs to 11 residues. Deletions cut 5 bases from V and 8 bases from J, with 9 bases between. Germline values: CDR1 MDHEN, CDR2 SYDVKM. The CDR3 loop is CASSSYREAFF. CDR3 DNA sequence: TGTGCCAGCAGTAGCTACAGAGAAGCTTTCTTT. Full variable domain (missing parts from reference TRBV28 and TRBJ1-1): DVKVTQSSRYLVKRTGEKVFLECVQDMDHENMFWYRQDPGLGLRLIYFSYDVKMKEKGDIPEGYSVSREKKERFSLILESASTNQTSMYLCASSSYREAFFGQGTRLTVV.

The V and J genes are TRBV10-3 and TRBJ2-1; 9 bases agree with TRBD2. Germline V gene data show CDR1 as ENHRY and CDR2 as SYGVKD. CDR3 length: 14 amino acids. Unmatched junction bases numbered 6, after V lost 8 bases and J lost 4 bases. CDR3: CAIGASGKYNEQFF. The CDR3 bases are TGTGCCATCGGGGCTAGCGGGAAGTACAATGAGCAGTTCTTC.

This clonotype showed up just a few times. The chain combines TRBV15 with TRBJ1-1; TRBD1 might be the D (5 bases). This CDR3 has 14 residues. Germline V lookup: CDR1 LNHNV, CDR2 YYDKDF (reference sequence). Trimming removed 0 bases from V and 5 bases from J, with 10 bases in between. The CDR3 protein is CATSRDRGWTEAFF. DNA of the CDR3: TGTGCCACCAGCAGAGATCGGGGGTGGACTGAAGCTTTCTTT.

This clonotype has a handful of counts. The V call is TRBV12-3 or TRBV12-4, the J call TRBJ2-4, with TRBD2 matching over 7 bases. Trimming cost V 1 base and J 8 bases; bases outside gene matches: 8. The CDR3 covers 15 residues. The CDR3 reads CASSLVGEGWDIQYF. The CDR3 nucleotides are TGTGCCAGCAGTTTAGTTGGGGAGGGTTGGGACATTCAGTACTTC.

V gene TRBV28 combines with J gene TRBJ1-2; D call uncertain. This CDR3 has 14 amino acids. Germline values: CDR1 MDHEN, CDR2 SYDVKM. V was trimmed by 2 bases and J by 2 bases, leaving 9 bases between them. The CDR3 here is CASSLGSVNYGYTF. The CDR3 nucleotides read TGTGCCAGCAGTTTAGGGAGTGTGAACTATGGCTACACCTTC.

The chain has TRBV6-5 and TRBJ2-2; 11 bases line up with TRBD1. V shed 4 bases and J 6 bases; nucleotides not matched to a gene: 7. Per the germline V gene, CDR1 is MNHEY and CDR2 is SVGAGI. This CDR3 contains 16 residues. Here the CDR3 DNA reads TGTGCCAGCAGTTTTCCCGGGACAGGGGGACCCGGGGAGCTGTTTTTT. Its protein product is CASSFPGTGGPGELFF.

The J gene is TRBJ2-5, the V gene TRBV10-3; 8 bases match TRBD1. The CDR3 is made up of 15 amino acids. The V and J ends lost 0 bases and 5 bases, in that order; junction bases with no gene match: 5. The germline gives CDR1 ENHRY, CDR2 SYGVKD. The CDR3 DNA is TGTGCCATCAGTGAGTCCCCAGGGGGCCGCGAGACCCAGTACTTC. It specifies CAISESPGGRETQYF.

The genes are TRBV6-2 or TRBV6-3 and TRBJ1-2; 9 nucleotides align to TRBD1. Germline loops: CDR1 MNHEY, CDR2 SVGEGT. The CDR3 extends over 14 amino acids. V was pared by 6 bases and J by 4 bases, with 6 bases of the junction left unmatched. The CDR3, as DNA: TGTGCCAGCAGCCGGGACAGGGTCGGCTATGGCTACACCTTC. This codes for CASSRDRVGYGYTF.

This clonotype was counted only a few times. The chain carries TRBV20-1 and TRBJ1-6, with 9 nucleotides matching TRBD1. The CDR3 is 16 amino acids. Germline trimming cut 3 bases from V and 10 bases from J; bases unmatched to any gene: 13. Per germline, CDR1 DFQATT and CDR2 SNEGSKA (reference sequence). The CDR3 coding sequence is TGCAGTGCTAGTGGGGGACAGGGTTTATTTAAATCACCCCTCCACTTT. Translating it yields CSASGGQGLFKSPLHF.